This T cell receptor (beta chain) was sequenced for a study of shared clonotypes between healthy human individuals. General study points: Memory subsets generally showed smaller estimated richness than naive subsets did.

The V gene's germline CDR1 is LNHDA and CDR2 SQIVND (reference sequence). Unmatched junction bases numbered 8, after V lost 11 bases and J lost 0 bases. The CDR3 is made up of 16 amino acids. As to this clone: What it binds is not known.

Several immunoSEQ plates received, in even portions, the genomic DNA of each subset. The data were produced by immunoSEQ multiplex PCR, yet TCRdb's version contains in-frame clones alone and is incomplete. This sample has some 2,000,000 clones, with approximately 96% found just once. The clonotype comes from a man between 18 and 29 years old in good health. Material: naive CD4+ T cells sorted from blood. The subset: CD45RA+ positively selected. This chain links TRBV19 with TRBJ2-5, with 14 bases identical to TRBD2. CDR3 sequence: CADPGGLAGDQETQYF. The CDR3 region has the DNA TGTGCCGACCCGGGGGGACTAGCGGGAGACCAAGAGACCCAGTACTTC.